The clone carrying this T cell receptor beta chain was recorded a few times. The CDR3 is 11 amino acids. V lost 6 bases and J 10 bases, leaving 15 bases between the germline ends. Germline CDR1 reads DFQATT; CDR2 reads SNEGSKA (reference sequence). This record belongs to a study of blood T cells in healthy people across ages. The use of a sample-barcoded 5' primer and a J-beta primer mix characterized a second PCR of roughly 6 to 11 cycles. TCRdb re-analysed the 5' RACE reads in MiXCR, keeping a single row per CDR3 protein. The sample holds roughly 730,000 distinct CDR3 sequences, approximately 53% seen once.

This chain joins TRBV20-1 and TRBJ2-5, with D perhaps TRBD1 (5 bases). Material: blood. The receptor was isolated from a man aged 35 to 55 in good health. The CDR3 loop is CSALGHQDQYF. Here the CDR3 DNA reads TGCAGTGCCCTAGGACACCAGGACCAGTACTTC.